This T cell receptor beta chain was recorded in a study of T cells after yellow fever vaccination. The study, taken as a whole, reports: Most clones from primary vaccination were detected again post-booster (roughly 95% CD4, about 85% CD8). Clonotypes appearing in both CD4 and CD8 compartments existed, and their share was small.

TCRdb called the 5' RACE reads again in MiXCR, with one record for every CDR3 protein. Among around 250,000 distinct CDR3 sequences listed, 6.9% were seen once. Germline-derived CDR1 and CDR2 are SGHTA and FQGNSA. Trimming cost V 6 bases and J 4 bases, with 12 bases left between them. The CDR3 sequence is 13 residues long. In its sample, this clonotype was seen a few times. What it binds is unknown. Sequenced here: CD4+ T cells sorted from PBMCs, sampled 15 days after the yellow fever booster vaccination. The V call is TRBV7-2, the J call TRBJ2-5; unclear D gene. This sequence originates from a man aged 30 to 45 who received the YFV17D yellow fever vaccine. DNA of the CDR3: TGTGCCAGCAGATACAACATGAGAGAGACCCAGTACTTC. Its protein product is CASRYNMRETQYF.